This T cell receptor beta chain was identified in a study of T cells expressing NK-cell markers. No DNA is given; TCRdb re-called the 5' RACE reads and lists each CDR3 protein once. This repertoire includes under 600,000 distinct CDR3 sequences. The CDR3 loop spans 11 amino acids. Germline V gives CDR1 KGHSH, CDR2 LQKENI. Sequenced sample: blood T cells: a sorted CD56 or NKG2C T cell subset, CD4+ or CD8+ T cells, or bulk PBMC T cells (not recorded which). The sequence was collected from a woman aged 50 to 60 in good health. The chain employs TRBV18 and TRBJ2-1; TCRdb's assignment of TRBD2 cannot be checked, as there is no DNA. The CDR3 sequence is CASSPVAGQFF.